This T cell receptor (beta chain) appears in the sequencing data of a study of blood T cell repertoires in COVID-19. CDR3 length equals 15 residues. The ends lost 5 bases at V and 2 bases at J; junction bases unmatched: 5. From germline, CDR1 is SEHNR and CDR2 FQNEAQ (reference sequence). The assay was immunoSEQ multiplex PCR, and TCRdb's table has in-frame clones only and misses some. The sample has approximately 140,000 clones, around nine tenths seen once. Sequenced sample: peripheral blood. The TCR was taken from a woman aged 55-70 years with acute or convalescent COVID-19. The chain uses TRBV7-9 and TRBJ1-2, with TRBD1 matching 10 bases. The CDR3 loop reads CASSTEGQGNYGYTF. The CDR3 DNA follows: TGTGCCAGCAGCACCGAGGGACAGGGGAACTATGGCTACACCTTC.